This T cell receptor (beta chain) stems from a study of cytomegalovirus exposure and HLA in healthy donors. This CDR3 is built from 12 residues. CDR1 and CDR2 (germline): SGHTA, FQGNSA. The germline V and J ends were trimmed by 5 bases and 10 bases, with 12 bases remaining between them. Sequenced by immunoSEQ multiplex PCR; TCRdb stores in-frame clones only, minus some. The table includes roughly 90,000 clones, roughly 92% detected once. The chain combines TRBV7-2 with TRBJ2-1; perhaps TRBD1 as D (6 bases). This receptor was obtained from a woman in her 30s in good health and CMV-seropositive. The sequencing input was PBMCs. DNA for the CDR3: TGTGCCAGCAGCGCACAGGGTAGCGAGCAGTTCTTC. Translation: CASSAQGSEQFF.